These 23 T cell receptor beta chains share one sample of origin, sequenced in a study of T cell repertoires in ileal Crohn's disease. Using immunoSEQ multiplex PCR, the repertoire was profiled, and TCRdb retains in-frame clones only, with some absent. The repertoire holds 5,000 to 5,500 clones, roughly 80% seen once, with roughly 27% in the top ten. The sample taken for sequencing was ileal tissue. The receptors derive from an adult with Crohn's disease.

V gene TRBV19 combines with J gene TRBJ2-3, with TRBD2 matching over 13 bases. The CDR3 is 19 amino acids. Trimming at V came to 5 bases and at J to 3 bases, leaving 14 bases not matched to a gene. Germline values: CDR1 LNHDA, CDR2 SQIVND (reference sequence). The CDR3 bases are TGTGCCAGTAGTCCGCGGGGTCGTCGACTAGCGGGGGGAACAGATACGCAGTATTTT. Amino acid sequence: CASSPRGRRLAGGTDTQYF.

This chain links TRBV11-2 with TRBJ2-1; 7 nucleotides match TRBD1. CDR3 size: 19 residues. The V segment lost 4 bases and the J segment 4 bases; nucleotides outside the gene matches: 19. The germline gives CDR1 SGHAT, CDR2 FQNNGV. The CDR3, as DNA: TGTGCCAGCAGCTCCCGGGTAGGGGGCAGGGGGTCGGGTTACAATGAGCAGTTCTTC. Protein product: CASSSRVGGRGSGYNEQFF.

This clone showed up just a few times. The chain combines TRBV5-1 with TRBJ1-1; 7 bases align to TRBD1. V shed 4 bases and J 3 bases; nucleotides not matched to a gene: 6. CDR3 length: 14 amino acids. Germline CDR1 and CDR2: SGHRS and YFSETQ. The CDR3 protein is CASSQGQLDTEAFF. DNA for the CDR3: TGCGCCAGCAGCCAGGGACAGTTGGACACTGAAGCTTTCTTT.

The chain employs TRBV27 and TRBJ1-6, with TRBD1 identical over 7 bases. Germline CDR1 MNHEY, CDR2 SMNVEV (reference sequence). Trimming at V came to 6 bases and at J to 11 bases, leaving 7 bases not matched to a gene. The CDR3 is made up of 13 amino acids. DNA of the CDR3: TGTGCCAGCAGCCTAATCAGGGGGACACCCCTCCACTTT. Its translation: CASSLIRGTPLHF.

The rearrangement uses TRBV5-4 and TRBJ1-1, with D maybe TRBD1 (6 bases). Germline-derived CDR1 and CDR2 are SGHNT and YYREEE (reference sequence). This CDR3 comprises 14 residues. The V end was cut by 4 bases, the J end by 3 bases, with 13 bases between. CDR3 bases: TGTGCCAGCAGCGCAGCAGGGGTTTACACTGAAGCTTTCTTT. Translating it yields CASSAAGVYTEAFF. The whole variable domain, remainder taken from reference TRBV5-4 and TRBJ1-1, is ETGVTQSPTHLIKTRGQQVTLRCSSQSGHNTVSWYQQALGQGPQFIFQYYREEENGRGNFPPRFSGLQFPNYSSELNVNALELDDSALYLCASSAAGVYTEAFFGQGTRLTVV.

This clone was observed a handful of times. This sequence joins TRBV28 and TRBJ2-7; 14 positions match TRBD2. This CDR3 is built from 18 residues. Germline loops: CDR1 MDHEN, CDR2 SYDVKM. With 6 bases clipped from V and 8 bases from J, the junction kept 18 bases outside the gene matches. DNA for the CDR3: TGTGCCAGCAGGACTATTTCCCACCGGACTAGCGGGGGGTGGAAGCAGTACTTC. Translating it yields CASRTISHRTSGGWKQYF.

CDR3 protein: CASSLGVAGAYEQYF. CDR3 in DNA: TGTGCCAGCAGCTTAGGGGTAGCGGGAGCCTACGAGCAGTACTTC. The chain uses TRBV11-2 and TRBJ2-7, with 9 bases matching TRBD2. The trim removed 1 base at V and 2 bases at J, leaving 3 bases unmatched. Germline V gives CDR1 SGHAT, CDR2 FQNNGV. The CDR3 is 15 residues long.

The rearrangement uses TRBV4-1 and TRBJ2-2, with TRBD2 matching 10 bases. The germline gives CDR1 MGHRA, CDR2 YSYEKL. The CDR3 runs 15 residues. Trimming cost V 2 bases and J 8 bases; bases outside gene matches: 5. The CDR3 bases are TGCGCCAGCAGCCAACTAGCGGGAGTATCGGGGGAGCTGTTTTTT. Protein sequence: CASSQLAGVSGELFF.

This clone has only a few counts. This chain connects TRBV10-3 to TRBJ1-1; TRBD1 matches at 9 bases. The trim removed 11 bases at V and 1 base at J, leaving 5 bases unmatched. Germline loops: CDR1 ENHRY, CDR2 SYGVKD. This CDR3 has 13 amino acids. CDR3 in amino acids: CASSDRGNTEAFF. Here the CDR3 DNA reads TGTGCCTCCTCGGACAGGGGGAACACTGAAGCTTTCTTT.

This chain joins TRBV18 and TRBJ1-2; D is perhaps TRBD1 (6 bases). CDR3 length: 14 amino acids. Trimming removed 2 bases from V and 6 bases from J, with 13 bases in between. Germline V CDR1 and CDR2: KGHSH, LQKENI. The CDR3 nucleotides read TGTGCCAGCTCACCAGGGGGCGCAAGGGATGGCTACACCTTC. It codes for CASSPGGARDGYTF.

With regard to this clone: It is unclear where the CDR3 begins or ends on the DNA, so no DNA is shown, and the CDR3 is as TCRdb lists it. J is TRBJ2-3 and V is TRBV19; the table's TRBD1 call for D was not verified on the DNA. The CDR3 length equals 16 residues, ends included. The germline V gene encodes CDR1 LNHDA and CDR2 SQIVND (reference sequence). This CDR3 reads CASSTTSGFFGDTQYF.

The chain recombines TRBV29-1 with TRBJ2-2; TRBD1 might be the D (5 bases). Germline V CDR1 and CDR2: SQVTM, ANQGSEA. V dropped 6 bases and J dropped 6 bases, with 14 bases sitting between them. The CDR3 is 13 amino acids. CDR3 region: CSVKDSWSGELFF. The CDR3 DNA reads TGCAGCGTGAAAGACAGTTGGTCCGGGGAGCTGTTTTTT.

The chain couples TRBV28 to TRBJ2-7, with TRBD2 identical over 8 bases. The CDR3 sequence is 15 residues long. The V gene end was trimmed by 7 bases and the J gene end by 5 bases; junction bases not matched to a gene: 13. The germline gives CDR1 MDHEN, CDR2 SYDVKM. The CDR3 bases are TGTGCCAGCACCCAGCCCCGTAGCGGGACGAACGAGCAGTACTTC. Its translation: CASTQPRSGTNEQYF.

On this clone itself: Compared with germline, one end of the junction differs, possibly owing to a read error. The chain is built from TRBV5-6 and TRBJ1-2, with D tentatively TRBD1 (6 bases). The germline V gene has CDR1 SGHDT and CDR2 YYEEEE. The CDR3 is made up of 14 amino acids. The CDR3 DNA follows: TGTGCCAGCAGCTTGGTCTTAGTGAGAGGGGGTCCTGCCTTC. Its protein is CASSLVLVRGGPAF.

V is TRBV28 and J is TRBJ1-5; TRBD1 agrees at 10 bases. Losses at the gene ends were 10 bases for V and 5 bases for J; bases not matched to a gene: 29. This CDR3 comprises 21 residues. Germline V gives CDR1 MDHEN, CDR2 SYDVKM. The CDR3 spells CATPFPVQSRQGARFDQPQHF. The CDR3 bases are TGTGCCACCCCATTTCCCGTCCAAAGTCGACAGGGGGCTAGGTTCGATCAGCCCCAGCATTTT.

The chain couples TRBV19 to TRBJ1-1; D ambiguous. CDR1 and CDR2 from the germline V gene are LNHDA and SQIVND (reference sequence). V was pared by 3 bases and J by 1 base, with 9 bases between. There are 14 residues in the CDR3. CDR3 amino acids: CASSIGVSNTEAFF. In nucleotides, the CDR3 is TGTGCCAGTAGTATCGGAGTTTCGAACACTGAAGCTTTCTTT.

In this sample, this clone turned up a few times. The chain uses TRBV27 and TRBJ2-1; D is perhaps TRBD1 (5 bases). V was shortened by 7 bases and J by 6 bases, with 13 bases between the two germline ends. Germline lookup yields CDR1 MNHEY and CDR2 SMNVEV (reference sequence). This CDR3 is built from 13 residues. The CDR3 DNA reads TGTGCCAGCACCACCCCCCAGGGCAATGAGCAGTTCTTC. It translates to CASTTPQGNEQFF.

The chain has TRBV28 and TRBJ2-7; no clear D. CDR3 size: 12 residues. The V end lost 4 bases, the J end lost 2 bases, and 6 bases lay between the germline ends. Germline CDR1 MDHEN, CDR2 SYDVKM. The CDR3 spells CASSSIPYEQYF. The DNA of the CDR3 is TGTGCCAGCAGTTCCATCCCCTACGAGCAGTACTTC.

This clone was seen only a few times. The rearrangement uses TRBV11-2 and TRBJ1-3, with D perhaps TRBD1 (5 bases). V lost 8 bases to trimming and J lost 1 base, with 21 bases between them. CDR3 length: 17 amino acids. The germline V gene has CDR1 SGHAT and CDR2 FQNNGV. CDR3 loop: CASEKRGLSDSGNTIYF. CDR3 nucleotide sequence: TGTGCCAGCGAGAAGAGGGGACTTTCCGATTCTGGAAACACCATATATTTT.

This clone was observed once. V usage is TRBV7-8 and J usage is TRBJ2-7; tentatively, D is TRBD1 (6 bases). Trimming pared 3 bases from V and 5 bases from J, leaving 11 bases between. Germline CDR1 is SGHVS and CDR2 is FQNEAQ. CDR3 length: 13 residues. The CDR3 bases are TGTGCCAGCAGCTTTACAGGGACCCACGAGCAGTACTTC. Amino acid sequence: CASSFTGTHEQYF. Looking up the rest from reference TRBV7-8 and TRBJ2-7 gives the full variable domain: GAGVSQSPRYKVAKRGQDVALRCDPISGHVSLFWYQQALGQGPEFLTYFQNEAQLDKSGLPSDRFFAERPEGSVSTLKIQRTQQEDSAVYLCASSFTGTHEQYFGPGTRLTVT.

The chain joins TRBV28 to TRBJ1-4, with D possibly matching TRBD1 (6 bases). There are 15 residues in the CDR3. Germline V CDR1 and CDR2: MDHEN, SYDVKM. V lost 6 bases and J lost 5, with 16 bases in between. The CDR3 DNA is TGTGCCAGCAGGATACAGGGCCTCTCGAATGAAAAACTGTTTTTT. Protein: CASRIQGLSNEKLFF.

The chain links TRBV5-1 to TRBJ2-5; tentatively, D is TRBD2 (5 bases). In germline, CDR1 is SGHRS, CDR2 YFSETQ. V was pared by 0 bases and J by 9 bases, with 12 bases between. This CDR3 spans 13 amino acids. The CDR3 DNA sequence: TGCGCCAGCAGCTTGGGGGAGCTAACCCCCCAGTACTTC. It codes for CASSLGELTPQYF.

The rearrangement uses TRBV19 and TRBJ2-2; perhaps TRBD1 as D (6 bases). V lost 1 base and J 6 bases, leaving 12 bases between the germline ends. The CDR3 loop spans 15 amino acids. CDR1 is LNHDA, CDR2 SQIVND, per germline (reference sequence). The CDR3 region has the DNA TGTGCCAGTAGTATAGTTTCAGGGGCCCCCGGGGAGCTGTTTTTT. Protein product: CASSIVSGAPGELFF.